Each of the 3 T cell receptor beta chains below was sequenced from the same sample in a study of cytomegalovirus exposure and HLA in healthy donors. The PCR was carried out with 60 Vbeta primers and 13 Jbeta primers. The assay was immunoSEQ multiplex PCR, and TCRdb's table has in-frame clones only and misses some. Here the sample spans 200,000 or so clones, roughly 83% being singletons. Sequenced sample: PBMCs. These receptors were collected from a boy aged 5-17 years in good health and CMV-seronegative.

With respect to this clone: The sample contains more than one DNA sequence encoding this CDR3. V is TRBV6-4 and J is TRBJ2-7; D remains unclear. Trimming pared 3 bases from V and 4 bases from J, leaving 10 bases between. Germline V gives CDR1 MRHNA, CDR2 SNTAGT. The CDR3 has 13 amino acids. The CDR3 DNA sequence: TGTGCCAGCAGTGAACCCACAGTTTACGAGCAGTACTTC. The encoded protein is CASSEPTVYEQYF.

This chain joins TRBV27 and TRBJ2-2; D is perhaps TRBD1 (5 bases). Germline V gene data show CDR1 as MNHEY and CDR2 as SMNVEV (reference sequence). The CDR3 is 16 amino acids. Between the trimmed V and J ends, which lost 3 bases and 0 bases, there was a span of 11 bases. The CDR3 DNA reads as TGTGCCAGCAGTTTCAGGGCGGATCCGAACACCGGGGAGCTGTTTTTT. Translation gives CASSFRADPNTGELFF.

This chain uses TRBV7-2 with TRBJ2-5, with 14 bases that match TRBD2. Germline V lookup: CDR1 SGHTA, CDR2 FQGNSA. CDR3 length: 15 amino acids. V lost 11 bases and J lost 4; bases outside the gene matches: 9. CDR3 in DNA: TGTGCCGCGACTAGCGGGGGGGCCCCTCGAGAGACCCAGTACTTC. It is translated as CAATSGGAPRETQYF.